The T cell receptor beta chain under discussion was sequenced for a study of T-cell memory formation after mild COVID-19. Turning to the study itself: Largely, TCR clusters stayed within a single donor. Study-wide results and caveats: Cross-reactive memory apparently joined, as some responding clones appeared in pre-infection memory.

The CDR3 has 13 residues. V shed 1 base and J shed 7 bases, with 7 bases lying between them. The germline CDR1 and CDR2 sequences are LGHNA and YSLEER. With regard to this clonotype: The antigen remains undetermined.

TCRdb used MiXCR to reprocess the 5' RACE reads, holding one entry per CDR3 protein. This sample has just over 60,000 distinct CDR3 sequences, with about a tenth found just once. Material for sequencing was PBMCs or a T cell subset sorted from them (not recorded which). This clonotype was obtained from a man between 18 and 29 years old who had mild COVID-19 (a few samples of this study predate the infection). Cell type and time point are not known. The chain employs TRBV4-3 and TRBJ2-2; the D is unclear. CDR3 amino acids: CASSQAFGGELFF. CDR3 nucleotides: TGCGCCAGCAGCCAAGCTTTTGGCGGGGAGCTGTTTTTT.